This TCR beta chain was obtained from a study of blood T cell repertoires in COVID-19 (dated by TCRdb to about 2020). For context, the study as a whole: Samples from collaborators originated in the United States, Italy and Spain and spanned both the acute and convalescent phases of COVID-19. The material from the prospective study consisted of cDNA or gDNA derived from T cells, B-cell-depleted T cells, or PBMCs. Subjects who had been exposed to COVID-19, were actively infected with it, or had recovered from it provided the deeply sampled blood TCRbeta repertoires that made up the dataset. The repertoires were released in a freely available public database meant as a resource for research on the immune response to SARS-CoV-2. Samples were obtained from the ongoing ImmuneRACE study (first 160 participants) and from 1,254 subjects provided by 6 global collaborators. Nearly every sample came with metadata listing a de-identified subject ID, COVID-19 status, age in years and sex. Where available, HLA class I and class II types were taken from metadata supplied by the sample provider and were not determined by assay-based typing. The investigation overall reported the following: The amount of clinical and demographic metadata varied by source and participant and was provided uncurated.

This clone was detected only once. Which antigen it targets is not known. Qualities for individual bases were not recorded, and no much larger clone is one base off. The CDR3 goes from the cysteine to the phenylalanine over 15 residues. Of the read, only the CDR3 DNA is kept; its 45 bases are in frame from base 1. Clipping removes 3 bases from V and 5 bases from J, with 8 as the unmatched junction base count. CDR1 and CDR2, looked up from the germline V gene, are MNHNS and SASEGT. One collaborating source in Seattle enrolled patients while the patients were actively infected and followed the patients over time throughout the course of disease. Collaborating institutions collected whole blood in K2EDTA tubes following their own protocols. For TCRbeta analysis, collaborators shipped samples as frozen whole blood, isolated PBMCs, or DNA extracted from either of those sample types. The immunoSEQ Assay, a bias-controlled multiplex PCR, was used to amplify TCRbeta CDR3 regions from genomic DNA. The authors' pipeline ran thus. The number of nucleated cells in each sample was estimated by amplification of reference gene primers within the assay. To quantify the absolute abundance of each unique TCRbeta CDR3 rearrangement, sequence reads were collapsed and filtered. For each sample, productive Simpson clonality was calculated as the square root of Simpson's diversity index over productive rearrangements. TCRdb obtained this table from immuneACCESS and retained in-frame rearrangements with V and J assigned. These tables miss some clones; where compared with another copy, unresolved V genes account for less than half of the shortfall, and the remainder is unexplained. V and J calls plus clone size are reproduced from that table; the DNA served to infer D and trimming. For this sample the table gives a few hundred thousand clones, of which 75% to 90% were detected only once. The ten most abundant clones make up 7.1% of the sample.

The source material was peripheral blood. The chain uses TRBV6-1 and TRBJ1-1; 8 nucleotides in the junction match TRBD1. The TCR comes from a woman aged 55-69 years with COVID-19, enrolled during active disease. The nucleotide sequence is given as TGTGCCAGCAGTGAGGGGCAGGGGGCGCGAACTGAAGCTTTCTTT. This translates into CASSEGQGARTEAFF.